A single sample gave rise to the 15 T cell receptor beta chains below, sequenced in a study of technical replicates of blood from a few donors. Some clones are missing from TCRdb's copy, which holds only in-frame ones; the method was immunoSEQ multiplex PCR. The sample shows under 95,000 clones, 91% of them seen only once. Sequencing was done on a sample of T cells isolated from PBMCs. These receptors were taken from a human donor in good health. Some clones in this sample may be carry-over from other donors' samples.

The V call is TRBV27, the J call TRBJ2-7, with 8 positions matching TRBD2. Germline CDR1 MNHEY, CDR2 SMNVEV (reference sequence). The CDR3 is made up of 14 amino acids. Trimming cost V 4 bases and J 2 bases; bases outside gene matches: 4. The DNA for the CDR3 is TGTGCCAGCAGTTGGGGGCGGGGGGCCTACGAGCAGTACTTC. Its protein product is CASSWGRGAYEQYF.

The chain joins TRBV10-3 to TRBJ2-1; 9 positions match TRBD2. Germline V gene sequence: CDR1 ENHRY, CDR2 SYGVKD. The ends lost 0 bases at V and 10 bases at J; junction bases unmatched: 1. The length of the CDR3 is 13 residues. CDR3 DNA sequence: TGTGCCATCAGTGAGTCGAGCGGGAGGGAGCAGTTCTTC. Its protein is CAISESSGREQFF.

The DNA of the CDR3 is TGTGCCAGCAGCCTATCGACAGGGTTACATGGCTACACCTTC. It specifies CASSLSTGLHGYTF. The rearrangement links TRBV28 to TRBJ1-2; 7 nucleotides align to TRBD1. V shed 6 bases, J shed 6 bases, and the junction held 10 bases outside the gene matches. The CDR3 length is 14 residues. Germline lookup yields CDR1 MDHEN and CDR2 SYDVKM.

The chain carries TRBV25-1 and TRBJ1-2, with D perhaps TRBD1 (6 bases). This CDR3 is 14 amino acids long. Germline V gene lookup returns CDR1 MGHDK and CDR2 SYGVNS. The V end lost 2 bases, the J end lost 4 bases, and 11 bases lay between the germline ends. CDR3 residues: CASSEAGDVYGYTF. DNA of the CDR3: TGTGCCAGCAGTGAAGCAGGGGACGTCTATGGCTACACCTTC.

The chain recombines TRBV27 with TRBJ1-2, with TRBD1 matching over 7 bases. This CDR3 has 13 residues. J was trimmed by 4 bases and V by 6 bases; bases with no gene match: 5. CDR1 is MNHEY and CDR2 is SMNVEV in the germline V gene (reference sequence). The CDR3 loop reads CASRKGGGYGYTF. In nucleotides, the CDR3 is TGTGCCAGCAGAAAAGGGGGCGGCTATGGCTACACCTTC.

CDR3 loop: CASGLFGNTEAFF. The CDR3 bases are TGTGCTAGTGGTTTGTTCGGGAACACTGAAGCTTTCTTT. V usage is TRBV12-5 and J usage is TRBJ1-1; no reliable D call. The germline gives CDR1 LGHNT, CDR2 FRNRAP. With 2 bases removed from V and 1 base from J, the gap between germline ends came to 5 bases. The CDR3 is 13 residues long.

The rearrangement links TRBV27 to TRBJ2-4; D might be TRBD1 (6 bases). V gave up 5 bases and J gave up 4 bases, with 12 bases separating them. This CDR3 has 14 amino acids. Germline-derived CDR1 and CDR2 are MNHEY and SMNVEV (reference sequence). DNA of the CDR3: TGTGCCAGCAGTCTCCTGGACAGTAAAAACATTCAGTACTTC. Residues: CASSLLDSKNIQYF.

J is TRBJ2-3 and V is TRBV15; D may be TRBD2 (6 bases). This CDR3 is built from 12 residues. CDR1 and CDR2 (germline): LNHNV, YYDKDF (reference sequence). V lost 1 base, J lost 8 bases, and 7 bases lay in between. CDR3 in amino acids: CATSRAGSTQYF. The CDR3 DNA reads as TGTGCCACCAGCAGAGCCGGGAGTACGCAGTATTTT.

The genes are TRBV6-6 and TRBJ1-3; 7 bases map to TRBD1. J gave up 1 base and V 6 bases, and 6 bases lay outside the gene matches. Germline V gene lookup returns CDR1 MNHNY and CDR2 SVGAGI (reference sequence). The CDR3 spans 15 residues. The CDR3 DNA is TGTGCCAGCAGGAAAGACAGGGTTTCTGGAAACACCATATATTTT. Protein product: CASRKDRVSGNTIYF.

V gene TRBV15 combines with J gene TRBJ2-1, with 7 positions matching TRBD2. Germline CDR1 LNHNV, CDR2 YYDKDF (reference sequence). CDR3 size: 15 residues. V dropped 8 bases and J dropped 2; count of bases not matched to a gene: 9. The CDR3 sequence is CATARLAGTYNEQFF. CDR3 in DNA: TGTGCCACCGCTAGACTAGCAGGCACCTACAATGAGCAGTTCTTC.

This clone was observed a single time. The genes are TRBV6-5 and TRBJ1-2; D may be TRBD1 (6 bases). The CDR3 loop spans 15 amino acids. The germline CDR1 and CDR2 sequences are MNHEY and SVGAGI. The ends were cut back, 4 bases at V and 5 bases at J, with 17 bases in the middle. DNA of the CDR3: TGTGCCAGCAGTTCCTACAGGGATCGGAGATATGGCTACACCTTC. This sequence encodes CASSSYRDRRYGYTF.

The chain couples TRBV28 to TRBJ1-5; D gene uncertain. V was pared by 3 bases and J by 7 bases, with 13 bases between. Germline values: CDR1 MDHEN, CDR2 SYDVKM. The CDR3 extends over 14 amino acids. The CDR3 is CASSLVGLSQPQHF. The DNA for the CDR3 is TGTGCCAGCAGTTTGGTAGGTCTTAGCCAGCCCCAGCATTTT.

This chain connects TRBV11-2 to TRBJ2-5; 15 nucleotides agree with TRBD2. The junction had 7 bases not matched to a gene; V was cut back by 0 bases and J by 5 bases. This CDR3 has 18 amino acids. CDR1 and CDR2 (germline): SGHAT, FQNNGV. Here the CDR3 DNA reads TGTGCCAGCAGCTTAGATCTATGGGGGACTAGCGGGAGGGAGACCCAGTACTTC. Translating it yields CASSLDLWGTSGRETQYF.

The chain is built from TRBV5-1 and TRBJ1-3; D is undetermined. V was clipped by 4 bases and J by 5 bases, with 16 bases between them. CDR1 and CDR2 from the germline V gene are SGHRS and YFSETQ. The CDR3 sequence is 15 residues long. CDR3 sequence: CASSDGGSKRNTIYF. The DNA for the CDR3 is TGCGCCAGCAGCGACGGAGGCTCTAAGAGAAACACCATATATTTT.

The chain is built from TRBV7-2 and TRBJ1-5, with 8 bases matching TRBD1. The V and J ends lost 5 bases and 5 bases, in that order; junction bases with no gene match: 8. CDR1 is SGHTA, CDR2 FQGNSA, per germline. CDR3 length: 15 residues. This CDR3 is CASSRGQGRDQPQHF. CDR3 nucleotides: TGTGCCAGCAGCCGAGGACAGGGTCGTGATCAGCCCCAGCATTTT.